This entry lists 27 T cell receptor beta chains sequenced from one sample in a study of cytomegalovirus exposure and HLA in healthy donors. Vbeta (60) and Jbeta (13) primers were used in the PCR. Only in-frame clones appear in the TCRdb table, and some are missing; sequencing was by immunoSEQ multiplex PCR. Of tens of thousands of clones in the sample, around 70% were seen once. The sequenced sample consisted of PBMCs. Receptor source: a woman aged 30 to 39 in good health and CMV-seropositive.

The V gene is TRBV5-1, the J gene TRBJ2-7, with D possibly being TRBD2 (5 bases). The CDR3 extends over 12 amino acids. V dropped 1 base and J dropped 7 bases, with 9 bases sitting between them. Per germline, CDR1 SGHRS and CDR2 YFSETQ. The CDR3 nucleotides read TGCGCCAGCAGCTTGTCGGGGTTTGAGCAGTACTTC. Translating gives CASSLSGFEQYF.

The chain is built from TRBV29-1 and TRBJ1-2; the match to TRBD1 covers 7 bases. Germline V lookup: CDR1 SQVTM, CDR2 ANQGSEA. Losses at the gene ends were 2 bases for V and 4 bases for J; bases not matched to a gene: 13. The CDR3 totals 16 residues. DNA for the CDR3: TGCAGCGTTGAAAGAAGGGGGCGGCAGGGCGTCTATGGCTACACCTTC. Its translation is CSVERRGRQGVYGYTF.

The gene calls are TRBV11-2 and TRBJ1-5; 8 nucleotides agree with TRBD1. This CDR3 region has 15 residues. The junction had 9 bases not matched to a gene; V was cut back by 5 bases and J by 6 bases. CDR1 is SGHAT, CDR2 FQNNGV, per germline. In DNA, the CDR3 is TGTGCCAGCAGCCCTGACAGGGGAGTAGGTCAGCCCCAGCATTTT. Translation gives CASSPDRGVGQPQHF.

The V call is TRBV30, the J call TRBJ1-5, with D tentatively TRBD1 (5 bases). Germline loops: CDR1 GTSNPN, CDR2 SVGIG (reference sequence). The V gene lost 5 bases and the J gene lost 1 base, with 12 bases spanning the gap. This CDR3 is built from 14 residues. As DNA, the CDR3 is TGTGCCTGGGACCAGGGCAGAAGCAATCAGCCCCAGCATTTT. Translating gives CAWDQGRSNQPQHF.

The genes are TRBV9 and TRBJ1-4; 9 nucleotides agree with TRBD1. The ends lost 3 bases at V and 3 bases at J; junction bases unmatched: 3. In germline, CDR1 is SGDLS, CDR2 YYNGEE. The CDR3 sequence is 15 residues long. The CDR3 here is CASSGRDRANEKLFF. In DNA form, the CDR3 reads TGTGCCAGCAGCGGCCGGGACAGGGCTAATGAAAAACTGTTTTTT.

V gene TRBV4-2 combines with J gene TRBJ2-7; 9 bases are shared with TRBD2. This CDR3 has 15 amino acids. The V gene end was trimmed by 0 bases and the J gene end by 3 bases; junction bases not matched to a gene: 3. In germline, CDR1 is LGHNA, CDR2 YNFKEQ. CDR3 DNA sequence: TGTGCCAGCAGCCAAGATAGCGGGAGTTTCTACGAGCAGTACTTC. It specifies CASSQDSGSFYEQYF.

The chain carries TRBV5-1 and TRBJ2-5; D may be TRBD2 (5 bases). Germline CDR1 and CDR2: SGHRS and YFSETQ. This CDR3 is built from 14 residues. With 0 bases removed from V and 2 bases from J, the gap between germline ends came to 8 bases. In DNA form, the CDR3 reads TGCGCCAGCAGCTTGGTTGGAGGTCAAGAGACCCAGTACTTC. Its protein is CASSLVGGQETQYF.

This clone turned up a few times. The genes are TRBV7-6 and TRBJ2-7; TRBD2 matches 7 bases. J gave up 4 bases and V 4 bases, and 10 bases lay outside the gene matches. The germline gives CDR1 SGHVS, CDR2 FNYEAQ. This CDR3 contains 15 residues. CDR3 loop: CASSSPLGRGYEQYF. DNA of the CDR3: TGTGCCAGCAGCTCCCCGTTGGGGCGGGGGTACGAGCAGTACTTC.

The chain recombines TRBV30 with TRBJ1-6, with D tentatively TRBD1 (5 bases). CDR3 length: 15 amino acids. Trimming stripped 0 bases from V and 9 bases from J, with 15 bases between. Germline V gene lookup returns CDR1 GTSNPN and CDR2 SVGIG (reference sequence). CDR3 DNA sequence: TGTGCCTGGAGTGTACGACCATCCGGGGGTTCACCCCTCCACTTT. This translates into CAWSVRPSGGSPLHF.

V usage is TRBV29-1 and J usage is TRBJ1-2; TRBD1 is a possible D gene (6 bases). This CDR3 has 12 amino acids. The V and J ends lost 8 bases and 6 bases respectively, with 16 bases between them. Germline V gene lookup returns CDR1 SQVTM and CDR2 ANQGSEA. CDR3 amino acids: CSSSVGGNGYTF. CDR3 coding DNA: TGCAGCTCTTCGGTAGGGGGTAATGGCTACACCTTC.

This clone was recorded a few times. The chain employs TRBV29-1 and TRBJ1-5, with TRBD1 matching 11 bases. J gave up 5 bases and V 5 bases, and 8 bases lay outside the gene matches. The CDR3 spans 15 residues. In germline, CDR1 is SQVTM, CDR2 ANQGSEA. The CDR3 DNA reads as TGCAGCGTTTCATTCGGGACAGGGGGACATCAGCCCCAGCATTTT. This translates into CSVSFGTGGHQPQHF.

The chain employs TRBV7-2 and TRBJ2-2; 8 nucleotides match TRBD2. The CDR3 sequence is 14 residues long. The ends lost 3 bases at V and 6 bases at J; junction bases unmatched: 3. CDR1 SGHTA and CDR2 FQGNSA come from the germline V gene. The CDR3 spells CASSFGREAGELFF. The CDR3 DNA sequence: TGTGCCAGCAGCTTCGGGCGGGAGGCCGGGGAGCTGTTTTTT.

The J gene is TRBJ1-2, the V gene TRBV11-2; D not certain. V dropped 4 bases and J dropped 7 bases, with 7 bases sitting between them. Looked up from germline, CDR1 is SGHAT and CDR2 is FQNNGV. This CDR3 spans 11 amino acids. The CDR3 DNA sequence: TGTGCCAGCAGCTCCGAGCGTGGCTACACCTTC. Amino acids: CASSSERGYTF.

The sample holds a few counts of this clone. The chain uses TRBV18 and TRBJ2-3; TRBD2 matches 12 bases. From germline, CDR1 is KGHSH and CDR2 LQKENI. Trimming removed 6 bases from V and 0 bases from J; junction bases left unmatched: 1. The CDR3 length is 15 residues. Here the CDR3 DNA reads TGTGCCAGCTCTGGGACTAGCGGGAGCACAGATACGCAGTATTTT. This gives the protein CASSGTSGSTDTQYF.

The V and J genes are TRBV6-5 and TRBJ1-1; no clear D. This CDR3 is 13 amino acids long. Germline assignment: CDR1 MNHEY and CDR2 SVGAGI. V was clipped by 6 bases and J by 5 bases, with 13 bases between them. As DNA, the CDR3 is TGTGCCAGCAGGTACGAAAGACATACTGAAGCTTTCTTT. This encodes CASRYERHTEAFF.

The rearrangement uses TRBV4-1 and TRBJ2-1; TRBD2 aligns across 9 bases. With 4 bases clipped from V and 6 bases from J, the junction kept 7 bases outside the gene matches. The CDR3 is 15 amino acids. From germline, CDR1 is MGHRA and CDR2 YSYEKL. In nucleotides, the CDR3 is TGCGCCAGCAGCCTCATAGCGGGAGAAGTCAATGAGCAGTTCTTC. Protein product: CASSLIAGEVNEQFF.

J is TRBJ1-4 and V is TRBV7-8; D gene unclear. Germline CDR1 and CDR2: SGHVS and FQNEAQ. Trimming left V 3 bases short and J 8 bases short, with 10 bases between. The CDR3 has 13 amino acids. In DNA form, the CDR3 reads TGTGCCAGCAGCTTCCGGGAGGGAGAAAAACTGTTTTTT. Translation: CASSFREGEKLFF.

The V and J genes are TRBV2 and TRBJ2-7; 7 bases align to TRBD2. Germline CDR1 is SNHLY and CDR2 is FYNNEI. V lost 11 bases and J lost 1; bases outside the gene matches: 5. This CDR3 is built from 12 residues. The CDR3 DNA sequence: TGTGCCCGTCTAGCGGTTTCCTACGAGCAGTACTTC. Its protein product is CARLAVSYEQYF.

In its sample, this clone was seen once. The J gene is TRBJ1-5, the V gene TRBV4-2, with 9 bases fitting TRBD1. Trimming at V came to 3 bases and at J to 4 bases, leaving 4 bases not matched to a gene. The CDR3 has 15 residues. Germline V gives CDR1 LGHNA, CDR2 YNFKEQ. CDR3 coding DNA: TGTGCCAGCAGCCAGGGAGACAGGGGGAATCAGCCCCAGCATTTT. Protein: CASSQGDRGNQPQHF.

This sequence joins TRBV7-2 and TRBJ1-4; 8 nucleotides agree with TRBD1. The CDR3 is made up of 13 amino acids. Germline V gives CDR1 SGHTA, CDR2 FQGNSA. The J segment lost 8 bases and the V segment lost 3 bases, leaving 2 bases of the junction unmatched. The CDR3 spells CASSFRQGEKLFF. DNA for the CDR3: TGTGCCAGCAGCTTTCGACAGGGGGAAAAACTGTTTTTT.

This clone was found a few times. The rearrangement uses TRBV20-1 and TRBJ2-1; 9 nucleotides line up with TRBD2. The CDR3 totals 11 residues. Trimming at V came to 7 bases and at J to 10 bases, leaving 5 bases not matched to a gene. CDR1 is DFQATT and CDR2 is SNEGSKA in the germline V gene (reference sequence). The CDR3 loop reads CSGLAGNEQFF. CDR3 DNA: TGCAGTGGCCTAGCGGGAAACGAGCAGTTCTTC.

The gene calls are TRBV29-1 and TRBJ2-3; 8 bases are a match to TRBD1. Looked up from germline, CDR1 is SQVTM and CDR2 is ANQGSEA. The CDR3 covers 14 residues. Germline trimming cut 6 bases from V and 2 bases from J; bases unmatched to any gene: 7. DNA of the CDR3: TGCAGCGTCGTAGACAGGGGCTCCACAGATACGCAGTATTTT. It codes for CSVVDRGSTDTQYF.

This sequence joins TRBV2 and TRBJ1-5; 7 nucleotides align to TRBD1. The CDR3 has 14 residues. Germline CDR1 and CDR2: SNHLY and FYNNEI. V lost 5 bases, J lost 7 bases, and 8 bases stayed unmatched. The CDR3 sequence is CASSRTGVYQPQHF. The CDR3 DNA is TGTGCCAGCAGTCGCACAGGGGTGTACCAGCCCCAGCATTTT.

This clone came up a few times. The rearrangement uses TRBV6-5 and TRBJ1-3; D gene unclear. The germline V and J ends were trimmed by 4 bases and 3 bases, with 13 bases remaining between them. Germline CDR1 and CDR2: MNHEY and SVGAGI. The CDR3 sequence is 15 residues long. CDR3 region: CASSLAGVIGNTIYF. In nucleotides, the CDR3 is TGTGCCAGCAGTTTGGCCGGGGTGATTGGAAACACCATATATTTT.

This clone was seen only a few times. This chain links TRBV10-1 with TRBJ1-1; D may be TRBD1 (5 bases). Trimming left V 0 bases short and J 4 bases short, with 6 bases between. The germline V gene encodes CDR1 WNHNN and CDR2 SYGVQD (reference sequence). This CDR3 has 13 residues. The CDR3 is CASSESGGTEAFF. The CDR3 DNA is TGCGCCAGCAGTGAGTCGGGGGGCACTGAAGCTTTCTTT.

This clone was counted between two and nine times. Here the CDR3 reads CAISETQYNEQFF. DNA for the CDR3: TGTGCCATCAGTGAGACTCAATACAATGAGCAGTTCTTC. The chain links TRBV10-3 to TRBJ2-1; the D is unclear. This CDR3 is 13 amino acids long. The germline gives CDR1 ENHRY, CDR2 SYGVKD. The V and J ends lost 2 bases and 4 bases respectively, with 6 bases between them.

V and J are TRBV10-3 and TRBJ1-1; D ambiguous. Trimming left V 6 bases short and J 3 bases short, with 8 bases between. This CDR3 is 12 amino acids long. The germline CDR1 and CDR2 sequences are ENHRY and SYGVKD. The CDR3 region has the DNA TGTGCCATCAGGAGGGAAGACACTGAAGCTTTCTTT. Protein product: CAIRREDTEAFF.